These 2 T cell receptor beta chains were sequenced from one sample in a study of blood T cell repertoires in COVID-19. Produced via immunoSEQ multiplex PCR; TCRdb's table is partial and in-frame only. Counted here are about 240,000 clones, around 83% occurring once; the ten biggest clones make up roughly 10%. Sequences were obtained from peripheral blood. The source of these receptors is a woman aged 45-59 years with COVID-19, enrolled during active disease.

This clone has a single count. The chain is built from TRBV2 and TRBJ2-2; TRBD2 matches at 9 bases. The CDR3 totals 15 residues. Looked up from germline, CDR1 is SNHLY and CDR2 is FYNNEI. The ends lost 4 bases at V and 5 bases at J; junction bases unmatched: 5. The CDR3, as DNA: TGTGCCAGCAGTGGCGCGGGGGGGCAGACCGGGGAGCTGTTTTTT. Protein sequence: CASSGAGGQTGELFF.

This clone has just a few counts. This chain connects TRBV3-1 (or the pseudogene TRBV3-2) to TRBJ1-3; 8 positions match TRBD1. J gave up 7 bases and V 0 bases, and 5 bases lay outside the gene matches. Per the germline V gene, CDR1 is LGHDT and CDR2 is YNNKEL (reference sequence). The CDR3 runs to 15 residues. This CDR3 is CASSQDGDRRNTIYF. For the CDR3, the DNA is TGTGCCAGCAGCCAAGATGGGGACAGGCGGAACACCATATATTTT.